Below are 29 T cell receptor beta chains sequenced from a single sample in a study of T cells after yellow fever vaccination. TCRdb reprocessed the 5' RACE reads with MiXCR, giving one entry per CDR3 protein. Found here are 360,000 or so distinct CDR3 sequences, approximately 10% of them singletons; the top ten hold roughly 18%. The sequences come from PBMCs, collected on the day of the first yellow fever vaccination. Receptors originate from a man aged 18 to 30 who received the YFV17D yellow fever vaccine.

This clonotype was found a few times. CDR3 protein: CASREDRVDNQPQHF. In DNA form, the CDR3 reads TGTGCCAGCAGGGAGGACAGGGTAGACAATCAGCCCCAGCATTTT. This rearrangement joins TRBV12-3 or TRBV12-4 to TRBJ1-5; 8 bases line up with TRBD1. Trimming removed 6 bases from V and 3 bases from J; junction bases left unmatched: 7. CDR3 size: 15 residues.

This clonotype was picked up one time. This chain links TRBV18 with TRBJ2-7, with 9 bases identical to TRBD1. The CDR3 is 15 amino acids. Trimming took 6 bases from V and 5 from J; bases not matched to a gene: 11. CDR1 and CDR2 from the germline V gene are KGHSH and LQKENI. The CDR3: CASSPTGTGFHEQYF. The CDR3 DNA follows: TGTGCCAGCTCTCCGACCGGGACAGGGTTTCACGAGCAGTACTTC.

This clonotype was picked up one time. The junction does not match germline at one end; this may be a read error. The V and J genes are TRBV6-5 and TRBJ1-1, with a possible D match to TRBD1 (5 bases). There are 17 residues in the CDR3. Germline lookup yields CDR1 MNHEY and CDR2 SVGAGI. Here the CDR3 reads CASGYSGLDPGGTEAFF. CDR3 DNA sequence: TGTGCCAGCGGTTACTCGGGGTTGGACCCCGGGGGGACTGAAGCTTTCTTT.

The CDR3 loop reads CSADHTSSYEQYV. In nucleotides, the CDR3 is TGCAGTGCTGATCACACAAGCTCCTACGAGCAGTACGTC. This chain links TRBV20-1 with TRBJ2-7, with no clear D. The germline V and J ends were trimmed by 5 bases and 0 bases, with 11 bases remaining between them. Germline CDR1 is DFQATT and CDR2 is SNEGSKA (reference sequence). This CDR3 has 13 residues.

There are a few counts of this clonotype. CDR3 region: CASIRGGIDEAFF. In nucleotides, the CDR3 is TGTGCCAGCATAAGAGGGGGTATCGATGAAGCTTTCTTT. This chain links TRBV2 with TRBJ1-1; D perhaps matches TRBD1 (6 bases). The CDR3 totals 13 residues. The V end was cut by 7 bases, the J end by 7 bases, with 16 bases between. Germline CDR1 SNHLY, CDR2 FYNNEI.

This clonotype was seen more than once but under ten times. The chain has TRBV11-2 and TRBJ2-5; D tentatively reads TRBD1 or TRBD2 (5 bases each). Germline loops: CDR1 SGHAT, CDR2 FQNNGV. This CDR3 is built from 13 residues. With 6 bases removed from V and 2 bases from J, the gap between germline ends came to 10 bases. This CDR3 reads CASSQWGQETQYF. The CDR3, as DNA: TGTGCCAGCAGTCAGTGGGGGCAAGAGACCCAGTACTTC.

The V gene is TRBV18, the J gene TRBJ2-7; D is perhaps TRBD1 (5 bases). Per the germline V gene, CDR1 is KGHSH and CDR2 is LQKENI. The CDR3 loop spans 13 amino acids. V was clipped by 4 bases and J by 3 bases, with 10 bases between them. CDR3 DNA: TGTGCCAGCTCACTAAGGGGCGTCTACGAGCAGTACTTC. This sequence encodes CASSLRGVYEQYF.

The chain uses TRBV19 and TRBJ1-6; 8 bases agree with TRBD1. V gave up 5 bases and J gave up 8 bases; unmatched junction bases: 8. Germline V gene lookup returns CDR1 LNHDA and CDR2 SQIVND (reference sequence). The CDR3 sequence is 15 residues long. CDR3 bases: TGTGCCAGTAGTGCCAGGGGGCTTAAGGATTCACCCCTCCACTTT. As protein: CASSARGLKDSPLHF.

The chain recombines TRBV3-1 with TRBJ2-4; D is possibly TRBD1 (5 bases). From germline, CDR1 is LGHDT and CDR2 YNNKEL (reference sequence). Trimming removed 4 bases from V and 7 bases from J, with 8 bases in between. This CDR3 spans 12 amino acids. CDR3 amino acids: CASSLTANIQYF. The CDR3 region has the DNA TGTGCCAGCAGCCTGACAGCGAACATTCAGTACTTC.

This clonotype was found a few times. The chain links TRBV7-8 to TRBJ1-1; no definite D call. The germline V gene encodes CDR1 SGHVS and CDR2 FQNEAQ. Trimming shortened V by 5 bases and J by 8 bases, and 15 bases separated the two germline ends. The CDR3 is made up of 13 amino acids. DNA for the CDR3: TGTGCCAGCAGCCCTTTTCTGGTAGAGGAAGCTTTCTTT. This encodes CASSPFLVEEAFF.

CDR3 DNA: TGTGCCACCAGCAGATCCTTCCCCGGGGACTATGGCTACACCTTC. Amino acids: CATSRSFPGDYGYTF. This chain connects TRBV15 to TRBJ1-2; D not certain. The CDR3 has 15 amino acids. V lost 2 bases and J lost 3, with 13 bases in between. Germline assignment: CDR1 LNHNV and CDR2 YYDKDF (reference sequence).

This clonotype was seen a handful of times. The chain couples TRBV18 to TRBJ1-3, with D unclear. This CDR3 is 14 amino acids long. V was cut by 3 bases and J by 0 bases, with 6 bases left in between. Germline V gene data show CDR1 as KGHSH and CDR2 as LQKENI. CDR3 in amino acids: CASSPDFSGNTIYF. The CDR3, as DNA: TGTGCCAGCTCACCGGACTTCTCTGGAAACACCATATATTTT.

This clonotype was counted a few times. V is TRBV7-2 and J is TRBJ1-2; maybe TRBD1 (6 bases). Trimming took off 10 bases at V and 0 bases at J, with 12 bases between the two ends. Per germline, CDR1 SGHTA and CDR2 FQGNSA. CDR3 length equals 13 residues. The CDR3 is CATRTAANYGYTF. Here the CDR3 DNA reads TGTGCCACAAGGACAGCAGCTAACTATGGCTACACCTTC.

This clonotype was picked up a small number of times. This chain links TRBV19 with TRBJ2-1; a possible D gene is TRBD1 (5 bases). Deletions cut 7 bases from V and 0 bases from J, with 13 bases between. Looked up from germline, CDR1 is LNHDA and CDR2 is SQIVND (reference sequence). The CDR3 contains 15 residues. The CDR3 sequence is CASKQVSSSYNEQFF. The DNA for the CDR3 is TGTGCCAGTAAACAGGTGTCGAGCTCCTACAATGAGCAGTTCTTC. Variable domain in full (rest from reference TRBV19 and TRBJ2-1): DGGITQSPKYLFRKEGQNVTLSCEQNLNHDAMYWYRQDPGQGLRLIYYSQIVNDFQKGDIAEGYSVSREKKESFPLTVTSAQKNPTAFYLCASKQVSSSYNEQFFGPGTRLTVL.

This clonotype was seen repeatedly, ten times or more. This chain joins TRBV12-3 or TRBV12-4 and TRBJ2-5; either TRBD1 or TRBD2 may supply D (5 bases each). The CDR3 spans 13 residues. V was clipped by 3 bases and J by 5 bases, with 10 bases between them. CDR3 loop: CASSLRGVETQYF. CDR3 DNA sequence: TGTGCCAGCAGTTTGAGGGGCGTGGAGACCCAGTACTTC.

CDR3 DNA: TGTGCCAGCAGTCGACAGGGGTACGGGCCCAAAAACATTCAGTACTTC. The encoded protein is CASSRQGYGPKNIQYF. The chain carries TRBV28 and TRBJ2-4, with 8 bases fitting TRBD1. V lost 5 bases to trimming and J lost 2 bases; unmatched junction nucleotides: 8. In germline, CDR1 is MDHEN, CDR2 SYDVKM. This CDR3 comprises 16 residues.

This chain links TRBV28 with TRBJ2-1; possibly TRBD1 for D (5 bases). Germline V gives CDR1 MDHEN, CDR2 SYDVKM. The CDR3 has 13 amino acids. V was pared by 7 bases and J by 3 bases, with 10 bases between. CDR3 region: CASIDSLYNEQFF. The CDR3 region has the DNA TGTGCCAGCATCGACAGCCTCTACAATGAGCAGTTCTTC.

This clonotype appeared a single time. The chain combines TRBV20-1 with TRBJ2-2; 8 bases are shared with TRBD2. Trimming removed 5 bases from V and 1 base from J; junction bases left unmatched: 3. CDR1 and CDR2 from the germline V gene are DFQATT and SNEGSKA (reference sequence). CDR3 length: 14 amino acids. The CDR3 spells CSARGGGNTGELFF. CDR3 bases: TGCAGTGCTCGGGGGGGAGGGAACACCGGGGAGCTGTTTTTT.

This chain connects TRBV7-9 to TRBJ2-1; 11 bases match TRBD2. V lost 6 bases to trimming and J lost 8 bases; unmatched junction nucleotides: 9. The germline CDR1 and CDR2 sequences are SEHNR and FQNEAQ (reference sequence). The CDR3 has 15 amino acids. Written as DNA, the CDR3 is TGTGCCAGCAGTTACTCTAGCGGGGGGTTGGATGAGCAGTTCTTC. It encodes CASSYSSGGLDEQFF.

The rearrangement joins TRBV12-3 or TRBV12-4 to TRBJ1-1; no clear D. The V and J ends lost 3 bases and 5 bases respectively, with 10 bases between them. This CDR3 is built from 13 residues. The CDR3 bases are TGTGCCAGCAGTTTCGAGTATGTAACTGAAGCTTTCTTT. Residues: CASSFEYVTEAFF.

The chain links TRBV12-3 or TRBV12-4 to TRBJ1-2; D is unclear. The CDR3 runs 13 residues. V lost 3 bases, J lost 4 bases, and 9 bases lay in between. CDR3 DNA sequence: TGTGCCAGCAGTTTTAAGATGGGCTATGGCTACACCTTC. The encoded protein is CASSFKMGYGYTF.

The chain is built from TRBV5-1 and TRBJ2-2; D is ambiguous. V was clipped by 0 bases and J by 6 bases, with 6 bases between them. Germline CDR1 SGHRS, CDR2 YFSETQ. The CDR3 runs 13 residues. This CDR3 reads CASSLGRAGELFF. CDR3 DNA: TGCGCCAGCAGCTTGGGTCGCGCCGGGGAGCTGTTTTTT.

A few counts support this clonotype. CDR3 protein: CASSLGFGGTEAFF. The CDR3 DNA sequence: TGCGCCAGCAGCTTGGGTTTCGGGGGCACTGAAGCTTTCTTT. The chain carries TRBV5-1 and TRBJ1-1, with D perhaps TRBD1 (5 bases). This CDR3 has 14 amino acids. CDR1 and CDR2 from the germline V gene are SGHRS and YFSETQ. Trimming took 0 bases from V and 4 from J, leaving 10 bases between them.

The chain recombines TRBV12-3 or TRBV12-4 with TRBJ2-6; D not resolved. Trimming took 5 bases from V and 4 from J, leaving 12 bases between them. This CDR3 contains 15 residues. Here the CDR3 DNA reads TGTGCCAGCAGTCCCGGTGGTACCGGGGCCAACGTCCTGACTTTC. It translates to CASSPGGTGANVLTF.

This clonotype was recorded a few times. The chain links TRBV19 to TRBJ1-5; D not certain. Trimming took off 8 bases at V and 4 bases at J, with 9 bases between the two ends. Germline V gene lookup returns CDR1 LNHDA and CDR2 SQIVND (reference sequence). The CDR3 length is 12 residues. The CDR3 protein is CASEAQNQPQHF. The CDR3 DNA follows: TGTGCCAGTGAGGCGCAAAATCAGCCCCAGCATTTT.

This clonotype was counted only a few times. The chain couples TRBV29-1 to TRBJ2-5, with a tentative D call TRBD2 (6 bases). The V end was cut by 4 bases, the J end by 1 base, with 10 bases between. Germline V lookup: CDR1 SQVTM, CDR2 ANQGSEA. This CDR3 is 13 amino acids long. The DNA for the CDR3 is TGCAGCGTTGGACCGGGACTCCAAGAGACCCAGTACTTC. It translates to CSVGPGLQETQYF.

The chain recombines TRBV20-1 with TRBJ1-2; D is perhaps TRBD1 (5 bases). Deletions cut 6 bases from V and 9 bases from J, with 14 bases between. This CDR3 is built from 11 residues. Germline CDR1 DFQATT, CDR2 SNEGSKA (reference sequence). In nucleotides, the CDR3 is TGCAGTGCCTCTCGGGGGGAAAGCTACACCTTC. Its translation is CSASRGESYTF.

This clonotype has a handful of counts. The rearrangement links TRBV7-6 to TRBJ2-2; TRBD1 aligns across 9 bases. V shed 5 bases, J shed 4 bases, and the junction held 8 bases outside the gene matches. Germline V gene lookup returns CDR1 SGHVS and CDR2 FNYEAQ. The CDR3 has 16 residues. CDR3 protein: CASSTYRGRVTGELFF. In DNA, the CDR3 is TGTGCCAGCAGCACCTACAGGGGGCGCGTCACCGGGGAGCTGTTTTTT.

There are a few counts of this clonotype. The genes are TRBV6-2 or TRBV6-3 and TRBJ2-7, with D possibly called TRBD1 or TRBD2 (6 bases each). The CDR3 loop spans 14 amino acids. Deletions cut 7 bases from V and 3 bases from J, with 16 bases between. In germline, CDR1 is MNHEY, CDR2 SVGEGT. CDR3 in DNA: TGTGCCAGCACCCCGTGGGGGGCGGTCTACGAGCAGTACTTC. This gives the protein CASTPWGAVYEQYF.